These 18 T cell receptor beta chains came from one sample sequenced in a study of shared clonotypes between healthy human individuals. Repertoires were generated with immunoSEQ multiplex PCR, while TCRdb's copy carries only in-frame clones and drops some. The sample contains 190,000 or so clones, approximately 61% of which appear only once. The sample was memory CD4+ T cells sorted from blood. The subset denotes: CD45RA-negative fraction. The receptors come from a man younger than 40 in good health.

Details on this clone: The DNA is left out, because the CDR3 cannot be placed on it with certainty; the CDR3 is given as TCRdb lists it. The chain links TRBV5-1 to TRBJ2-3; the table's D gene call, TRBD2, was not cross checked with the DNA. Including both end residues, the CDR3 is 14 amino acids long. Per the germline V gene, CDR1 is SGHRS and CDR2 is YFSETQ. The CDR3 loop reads CASSYFGETDTQYF.

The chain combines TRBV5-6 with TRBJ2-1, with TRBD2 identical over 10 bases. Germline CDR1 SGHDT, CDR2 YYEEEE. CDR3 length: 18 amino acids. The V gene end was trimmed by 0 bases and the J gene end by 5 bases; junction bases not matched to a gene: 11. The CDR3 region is CASSLVAGGVVRDNEQFF. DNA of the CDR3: TGTGCCAGCAGCTTGGTAGCGGGAGGAGTGGTTAGGGACAATGAGCAGTTCTTC.

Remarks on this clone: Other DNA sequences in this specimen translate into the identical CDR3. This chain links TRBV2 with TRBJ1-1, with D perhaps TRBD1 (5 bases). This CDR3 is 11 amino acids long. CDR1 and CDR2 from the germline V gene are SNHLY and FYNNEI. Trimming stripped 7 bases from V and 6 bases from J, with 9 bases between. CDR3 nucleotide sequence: TGTGCCAGCACGGGGGACGCTGAAGCTTTCTTT. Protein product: CASTGDAEAFF.

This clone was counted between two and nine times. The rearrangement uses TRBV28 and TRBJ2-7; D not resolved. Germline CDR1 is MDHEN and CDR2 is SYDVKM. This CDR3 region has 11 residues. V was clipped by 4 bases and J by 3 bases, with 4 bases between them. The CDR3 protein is CASSSIYEQYF. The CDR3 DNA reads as TGTGCCAGCAGTTCAATCTACGAGCAGTACTTC.

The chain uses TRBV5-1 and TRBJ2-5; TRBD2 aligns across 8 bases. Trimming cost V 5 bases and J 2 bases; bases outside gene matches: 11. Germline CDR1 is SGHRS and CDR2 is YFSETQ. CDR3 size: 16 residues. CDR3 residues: CASRDAYSGEQETQYF. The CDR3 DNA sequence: TGCGCCAGCAGAGATGCGTATAGCGGGGAACAAGAGACCCAGTACTTC.

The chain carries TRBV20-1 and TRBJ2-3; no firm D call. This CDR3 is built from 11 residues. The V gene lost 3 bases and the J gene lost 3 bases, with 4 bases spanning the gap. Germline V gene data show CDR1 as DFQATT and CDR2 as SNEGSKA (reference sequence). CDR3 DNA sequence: TGCAGTGCTAGTTGGACAGATACGCAGTATTTT. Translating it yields CSASWTDTQYF.

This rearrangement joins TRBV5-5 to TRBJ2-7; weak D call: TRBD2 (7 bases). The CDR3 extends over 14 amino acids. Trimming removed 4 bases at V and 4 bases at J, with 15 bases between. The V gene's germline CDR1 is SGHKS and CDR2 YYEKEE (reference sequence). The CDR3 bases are TGTGCCAGCAGCCCGGAGGGGGGGTGGTACGAGCAGTACTTC. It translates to CASSPEGGWYEQYF.

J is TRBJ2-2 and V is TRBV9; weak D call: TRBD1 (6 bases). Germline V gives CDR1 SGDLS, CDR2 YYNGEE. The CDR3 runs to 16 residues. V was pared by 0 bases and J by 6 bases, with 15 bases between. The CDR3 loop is CASSVAWAAGAGELFF. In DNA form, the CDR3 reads TGTGCCAGCAGCGTAGCTTGGGCGGCAGGGGCCGGGGAGCTGTTTTTT.

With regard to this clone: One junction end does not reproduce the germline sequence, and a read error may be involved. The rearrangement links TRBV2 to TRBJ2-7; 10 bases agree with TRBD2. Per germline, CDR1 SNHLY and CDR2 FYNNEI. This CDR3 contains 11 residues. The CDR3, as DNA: TGTGCCAGCAGCCCCGGACTAGCGGTAATCTTC. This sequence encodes CASSPGLAVIF.

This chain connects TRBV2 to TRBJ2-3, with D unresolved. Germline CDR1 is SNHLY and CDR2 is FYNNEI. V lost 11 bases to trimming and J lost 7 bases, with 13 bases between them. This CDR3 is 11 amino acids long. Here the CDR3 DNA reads TGTGCCGTCACCCCCCTAAATACGCAGTATTTT. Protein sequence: CAVTPLNTQYF.

DNA of the CDR3: TGTGCCAGCAGTTACACCCTAGCCCTTAACACCGGGGAGCTGTTTTTT. It yields the protein CASSYTLALNTGELFF. The chain carries TRBV6-6 and TRBJ2-2; D might be TRBD2 (5 bases). Germline CDR1 reads MNHNY; CDR2 reads SVGAGI (reference sequence). V was trimmed by 2 bases and J by 2 bases, leaving 12 bases between them. The CDR3 consists of 16 residues.

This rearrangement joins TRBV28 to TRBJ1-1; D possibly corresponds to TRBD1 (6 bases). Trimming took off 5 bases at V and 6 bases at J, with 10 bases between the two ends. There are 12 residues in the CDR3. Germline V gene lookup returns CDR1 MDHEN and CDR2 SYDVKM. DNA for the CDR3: TGTGCCAGCAGTGCACAGGGCCCTGAAGCTTTCTTT. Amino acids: CASSAQGPEAFF.

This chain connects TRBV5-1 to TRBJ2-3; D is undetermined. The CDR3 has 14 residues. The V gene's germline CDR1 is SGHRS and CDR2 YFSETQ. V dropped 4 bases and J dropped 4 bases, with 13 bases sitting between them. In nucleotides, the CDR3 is TGCGCCAGCAGCGAACCGGGTGGGGCAGATACGCAGTATTTT. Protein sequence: CASSEPGGADTQYF.

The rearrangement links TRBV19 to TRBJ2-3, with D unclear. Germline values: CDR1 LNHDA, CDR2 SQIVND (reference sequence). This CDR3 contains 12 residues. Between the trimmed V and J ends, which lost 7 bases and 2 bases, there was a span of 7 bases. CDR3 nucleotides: TGTGCCAGTAAAGGCCTCACAGATACGCAGTATTTT. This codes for CASKGLTDTQYF.

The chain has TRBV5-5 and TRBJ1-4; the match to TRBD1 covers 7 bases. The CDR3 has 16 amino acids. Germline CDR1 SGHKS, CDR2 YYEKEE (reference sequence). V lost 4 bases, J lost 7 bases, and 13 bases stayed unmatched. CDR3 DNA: TGTGCCAGCAGCCGCGCCATAGGGGGCGTTGCTGAAAAACTGTTTTTT. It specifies CASSRAIGGVAEKLFF. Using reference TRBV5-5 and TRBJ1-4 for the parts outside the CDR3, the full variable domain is DAGVTQSPTHLIKTRGQQVTLRCSPISGHKSVSWYQQVLGQGPQFIFQYYEKEERGRGNFPDRFSARQFPNYSSELNVNALLLGDSALYLCASSRAIGGVAEKLFFGSGTQLSVL.

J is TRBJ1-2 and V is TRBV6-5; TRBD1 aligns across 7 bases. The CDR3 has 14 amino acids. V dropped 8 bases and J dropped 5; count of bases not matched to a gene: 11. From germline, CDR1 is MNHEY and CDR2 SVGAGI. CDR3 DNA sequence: TGTGCCAGCCAAAGGGTAGGGGGCGCATATGGCTACACCTTC. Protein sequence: CASQRVGGAYGYTF.

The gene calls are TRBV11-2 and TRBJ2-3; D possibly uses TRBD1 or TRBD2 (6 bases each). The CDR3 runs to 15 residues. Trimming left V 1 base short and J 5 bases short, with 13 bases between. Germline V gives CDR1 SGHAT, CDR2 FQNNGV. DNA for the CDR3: TGTGCCAGCAGCTTAGTCAGGGGAGGAGGAGATACGCAGTATTTT. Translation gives CASSLVRGGGDTQYF.

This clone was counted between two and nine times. For the CDR3, the DNA is TGCGCCAGCAGCTTGACGGCCAGGGCTGACACTGAAGCTTTCTTT. Encoded protein: CASSLTARADTEAFF. The chain is built from TRBV5-1 and TRBJ1-1, with a tentative D call TRBD1 (5 bases). The CDR3 sequence is 15 residues long. Trimming left V 1 base short and J 3 bases short, with 13 bases between. The germline V gene encodes CDR1 SGHRS and CDR2 YFSETQ.